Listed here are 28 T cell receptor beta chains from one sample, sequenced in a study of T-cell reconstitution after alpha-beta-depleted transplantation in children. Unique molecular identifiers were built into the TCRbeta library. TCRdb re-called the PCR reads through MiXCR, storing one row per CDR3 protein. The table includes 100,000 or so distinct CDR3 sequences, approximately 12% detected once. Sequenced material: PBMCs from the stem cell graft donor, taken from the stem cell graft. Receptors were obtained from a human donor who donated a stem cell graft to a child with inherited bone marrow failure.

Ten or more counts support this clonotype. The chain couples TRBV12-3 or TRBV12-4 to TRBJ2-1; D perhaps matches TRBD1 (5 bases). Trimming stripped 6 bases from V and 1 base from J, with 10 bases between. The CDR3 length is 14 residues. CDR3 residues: CASRPGISYNEQFF. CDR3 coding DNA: TGTGCCAGCAGACCAGGGATATCCTACAATGAGCAGTTCTTC.

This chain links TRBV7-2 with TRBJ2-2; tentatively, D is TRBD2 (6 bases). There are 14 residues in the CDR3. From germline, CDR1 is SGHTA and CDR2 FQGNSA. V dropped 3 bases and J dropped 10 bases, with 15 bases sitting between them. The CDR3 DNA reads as TGTGCCAGCAGCTTGGGATTGGGGGAGGTGGAGCTGTTTTTT. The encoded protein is CASSLGLGEVELFF. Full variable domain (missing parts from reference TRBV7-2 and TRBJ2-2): GAGVSQSPSNKVTEKGKDVELRCDPISGHTALYWYRQSLGQGLEFLIYFQGNSAPDKSGLPSDRFSAERTGGSVSTLTIQRTQQEDSAVYLCASSLGLGEVELFFGEGSRLTVL.

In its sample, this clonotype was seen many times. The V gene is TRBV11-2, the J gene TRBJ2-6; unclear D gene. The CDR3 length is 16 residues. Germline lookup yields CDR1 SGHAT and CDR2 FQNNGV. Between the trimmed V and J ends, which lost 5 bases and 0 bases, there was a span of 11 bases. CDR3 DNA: TGTGCCAGCAGCCCCTACAGCATCTCTGGGGCCAACGTCCTGACTTTC. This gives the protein CASSPYSISGANVLTF.

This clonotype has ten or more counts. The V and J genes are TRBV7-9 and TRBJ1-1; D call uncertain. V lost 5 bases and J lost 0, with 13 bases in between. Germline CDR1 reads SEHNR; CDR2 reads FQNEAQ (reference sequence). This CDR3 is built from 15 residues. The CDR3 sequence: CASSPKERLNTEAFF. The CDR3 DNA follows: TGTGCCAGCAGCCCCAAAGAACGTCTGAACACTGAAGCTTTCTTT.

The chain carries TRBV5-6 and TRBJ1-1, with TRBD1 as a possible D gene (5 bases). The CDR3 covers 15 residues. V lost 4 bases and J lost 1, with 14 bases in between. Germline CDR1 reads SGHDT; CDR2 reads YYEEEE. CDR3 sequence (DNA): TGTGCCAGCAGCCTGAAGGGGACGGCGAACACTGAAGCTTTCTTT. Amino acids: CASSLKGTANTEAFF.

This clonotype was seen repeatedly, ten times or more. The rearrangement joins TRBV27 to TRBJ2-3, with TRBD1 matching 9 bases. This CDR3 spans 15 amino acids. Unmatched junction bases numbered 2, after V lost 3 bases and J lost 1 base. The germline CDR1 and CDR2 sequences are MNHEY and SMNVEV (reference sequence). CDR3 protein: CASSFRTGGTDTQYF. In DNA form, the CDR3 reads TGTGCCAGCAGTTTCAGGACAGGGGGCACAGATACGCAGTATTTT.

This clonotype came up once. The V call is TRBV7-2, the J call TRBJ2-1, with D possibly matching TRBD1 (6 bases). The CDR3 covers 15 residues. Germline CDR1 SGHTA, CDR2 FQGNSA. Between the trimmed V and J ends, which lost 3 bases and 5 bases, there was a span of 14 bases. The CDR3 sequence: CASSFTGPLDNEQFF. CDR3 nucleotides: TGTGCCAGCAGCTTCACAGGGCCTCTCGACAATGAGCAGTTCTTC.

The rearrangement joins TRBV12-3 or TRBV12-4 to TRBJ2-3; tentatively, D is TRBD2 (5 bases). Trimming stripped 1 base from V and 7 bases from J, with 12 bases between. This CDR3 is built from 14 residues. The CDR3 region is CASSLGGVPNTQYF. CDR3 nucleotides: TGTGCCAGCAGTTTAGGGGGAGTACCAAATACGCAGTATTTT.

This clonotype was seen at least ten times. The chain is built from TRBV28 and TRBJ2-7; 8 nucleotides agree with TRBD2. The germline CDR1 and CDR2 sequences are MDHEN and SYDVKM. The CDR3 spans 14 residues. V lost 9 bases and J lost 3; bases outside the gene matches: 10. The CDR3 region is CARFAGGALYEQYF. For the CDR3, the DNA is TGTGCCAGGTTCGCGGGAGGCGCACTCTACGAGCAGTACTTC.

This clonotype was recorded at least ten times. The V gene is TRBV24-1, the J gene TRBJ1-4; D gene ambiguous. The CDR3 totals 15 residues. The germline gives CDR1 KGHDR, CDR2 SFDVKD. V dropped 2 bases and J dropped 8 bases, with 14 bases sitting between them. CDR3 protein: CATSDSPVLGEKLFF. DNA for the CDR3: TGTGCCACCAGTGATTCCCCGGTTCTTGGCGAAAAACTGTTTTTT.

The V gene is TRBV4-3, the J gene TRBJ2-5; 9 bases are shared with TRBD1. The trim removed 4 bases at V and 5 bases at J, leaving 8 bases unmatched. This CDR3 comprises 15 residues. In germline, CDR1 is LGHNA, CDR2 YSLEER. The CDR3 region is CASSRGTGKQETQYF. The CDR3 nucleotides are TGCGCCAGCAGCCGAGGGACAGGGAAGCAGGAGACCCAGTACTTC.

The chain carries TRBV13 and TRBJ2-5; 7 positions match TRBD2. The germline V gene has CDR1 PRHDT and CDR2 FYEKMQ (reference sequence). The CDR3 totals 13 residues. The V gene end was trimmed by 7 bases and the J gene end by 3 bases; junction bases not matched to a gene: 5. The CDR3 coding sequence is TGTGCCAGCACTTTCCGGGGGGAAGAGACCCAGTACTTC. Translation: CASTFRGEETQYF.

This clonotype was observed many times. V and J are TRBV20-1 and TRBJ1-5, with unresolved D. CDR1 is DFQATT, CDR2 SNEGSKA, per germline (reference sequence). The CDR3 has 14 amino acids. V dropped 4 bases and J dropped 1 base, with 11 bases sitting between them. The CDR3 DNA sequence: TGCAGTGCTACCCCGGGCGGAAGCAATCAGCCCCAGCATTTT. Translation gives CSATPGGSNQPQHF.

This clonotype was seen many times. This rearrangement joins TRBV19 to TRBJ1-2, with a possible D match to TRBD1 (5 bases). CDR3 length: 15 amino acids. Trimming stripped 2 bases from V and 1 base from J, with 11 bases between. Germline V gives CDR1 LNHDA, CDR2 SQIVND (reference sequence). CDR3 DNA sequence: TGTGCCAGTAGTATATGGGAGACAGTTAACTATGGCTACACCTTC. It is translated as CASSIWETVNYGYTF.

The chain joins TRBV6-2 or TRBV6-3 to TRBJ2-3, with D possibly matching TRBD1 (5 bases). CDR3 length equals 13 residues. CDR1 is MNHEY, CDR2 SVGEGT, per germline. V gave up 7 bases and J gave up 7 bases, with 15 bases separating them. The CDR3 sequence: CASTNRQKHTQYF. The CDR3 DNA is TGTGCCAGCACGAATCGACAGAAACATACGCAGTATTTT.

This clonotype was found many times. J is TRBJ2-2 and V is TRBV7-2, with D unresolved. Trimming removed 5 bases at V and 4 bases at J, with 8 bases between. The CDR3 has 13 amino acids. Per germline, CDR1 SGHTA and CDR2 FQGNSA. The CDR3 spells CASSPPGTGELFF. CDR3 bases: TGTGCCAGCAGCCCCCCGGGCACCGGGGAGCTGTTTTTT. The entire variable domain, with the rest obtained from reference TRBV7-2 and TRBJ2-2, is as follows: GAGVSQSPSNKVTEKGKDVELRCDPISGHTALYWYRQSLGQGLEFLIYFQGNSAPDKSGLPSDRFSAERTGGSVSTLTIQRTQQEDSAVYLCASSPPGTGELFFGEGSRLTVL.

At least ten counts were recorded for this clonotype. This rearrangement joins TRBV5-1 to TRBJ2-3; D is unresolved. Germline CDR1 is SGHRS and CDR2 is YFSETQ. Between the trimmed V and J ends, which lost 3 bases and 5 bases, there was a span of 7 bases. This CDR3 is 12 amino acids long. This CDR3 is CASSSRIDTQYF. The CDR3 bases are TGCGCCAGCAGCTCACGAATAGATACGCAGTATTTT.

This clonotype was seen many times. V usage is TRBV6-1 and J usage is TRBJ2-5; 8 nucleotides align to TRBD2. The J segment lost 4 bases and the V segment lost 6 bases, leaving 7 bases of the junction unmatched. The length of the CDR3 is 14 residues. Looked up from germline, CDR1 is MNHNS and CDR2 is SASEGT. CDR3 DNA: TGTGCCAGCAGGATGCGGGGGGCACCAGAGACCCAGTACTTC. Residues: CASRMRGAPETQYF.

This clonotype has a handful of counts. The CDR3 nucleotides are TGTGCCAGCAGCCCCCGGGGGATAGCCAAAAACATTCAGTACTTC. Protein product: CASSPRGIAKNIQYF. The chain has TRBV4-2 and TRBJ2-4, with D tentatively TRBD2 (6 bases). The CDR3 has 15 residues. Per germline, CDR1 LGHNA and CDR2 YNFKEQ. Trimming left V 4 bases short and J 0 bases short, with 10 bases between.

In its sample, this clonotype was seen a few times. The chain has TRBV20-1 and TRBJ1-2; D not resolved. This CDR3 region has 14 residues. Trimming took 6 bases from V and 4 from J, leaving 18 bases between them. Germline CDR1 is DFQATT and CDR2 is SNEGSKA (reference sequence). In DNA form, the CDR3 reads TGCAGTGCCCGAAGCTCGGGAGATATCTATGGCTACACCTTC. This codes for CSARSSGDIYGYTF.

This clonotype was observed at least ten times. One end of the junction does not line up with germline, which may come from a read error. The CDR3 DNA reads as TGTGCCAGCATCTTAGCGCGAAGCGGGAGGGCCGGTTACGAGCAGTACTTC. As protein: CASILARSGRAGYEQYF. The rearrangement joins TRBV7-2 to TRBJ2-7; 10 nucleotides line up with TRBD2. The CDR3 consists of 17 residues. Germline assignment: CDR1 SGHTA and CDR2 FQGNSA.

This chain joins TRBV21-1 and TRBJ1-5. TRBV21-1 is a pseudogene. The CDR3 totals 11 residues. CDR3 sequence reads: CASSRGQPQHF. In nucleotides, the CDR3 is TGTGCCAGCAGCAGGGGTCAGCCCCAGCATTTT.

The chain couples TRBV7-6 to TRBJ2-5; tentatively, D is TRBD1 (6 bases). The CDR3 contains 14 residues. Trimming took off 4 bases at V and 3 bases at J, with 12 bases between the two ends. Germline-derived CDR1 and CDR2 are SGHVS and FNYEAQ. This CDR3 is CASSYNRVKETQYF. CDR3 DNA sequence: TGTGCCAGCAGCTATAACAGGGTCAAAGAGACCCAGTACTTC.

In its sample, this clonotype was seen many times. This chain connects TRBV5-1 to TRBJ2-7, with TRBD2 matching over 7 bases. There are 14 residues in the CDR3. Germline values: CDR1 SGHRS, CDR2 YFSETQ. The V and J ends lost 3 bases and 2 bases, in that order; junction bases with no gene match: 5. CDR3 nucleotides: TGCGCCAGCAGCTGGAGGGAGGGACCCTACGAGCAGTACTTC. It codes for CASSWREGPYEQYF.

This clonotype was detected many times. CDR3: CASSPQGGDYGYTF. Written as DNA, the CDR3 is TGTGCCAGCTCACCTCAGGGAGGGGACTATGGCTACACCTTC. The V gene is TRBV18, the J gene TRBJ1-2; D perhaps matches TRBD1 (5 bases). This CDR3 contains 14 residues. Germline V gene sequence: CDR1 KGHSH, CDR2 LQKENI. V lost 3 bases and J lost 3, with 11 bases in between.

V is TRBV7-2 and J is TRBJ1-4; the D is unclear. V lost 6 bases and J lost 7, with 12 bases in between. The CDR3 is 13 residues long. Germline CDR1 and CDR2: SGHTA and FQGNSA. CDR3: CASSPGLGEKLFF. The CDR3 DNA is TGTGCCAGCAGTCCAGGACTAGGTGAAAAACTGTTTTTT.

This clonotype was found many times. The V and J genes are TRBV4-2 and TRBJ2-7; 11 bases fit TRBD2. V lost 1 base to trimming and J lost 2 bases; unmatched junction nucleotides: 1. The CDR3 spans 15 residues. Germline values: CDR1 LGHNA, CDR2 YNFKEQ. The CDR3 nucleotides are TGTGCCAGCAGCCAAGGACTAGCGGGGACCTACGAGCAGTACTTC. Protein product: CASSQGLAGTYEQYF.

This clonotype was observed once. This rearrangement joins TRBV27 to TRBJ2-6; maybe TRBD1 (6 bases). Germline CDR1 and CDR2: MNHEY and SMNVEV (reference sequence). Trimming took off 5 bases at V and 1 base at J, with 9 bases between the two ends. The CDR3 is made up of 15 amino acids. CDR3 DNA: TGTGCCAGCAGTCCCGGGACATCTGGGGCCAACGTCCTGACTTTC. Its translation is CASSPGTSGANVLTF.